This T cell receptor beta chain is from a study of siplizumab effects on memory and regulatory T cells. Findings of the study overall: In the presence of siplizumab, alloreactive sequences traceable to unstimulated CD4+ memory cells were significantly reduced. In roughly 75-97% of proliferating CD4+ or CD8+ clones, a naive or memory phenotype could not be assigned. Naive T cells were seen as more diverse than memory cells and as major alloresponse contributors. Unstimulated subsets were the mapping target of only a minor fraction of alloreactive clones.

V dropped 0 bases and J dropped 9 bases, with 6 bases sitting between them. CDR1 and CDR2 from the germline V gene are MRHNA and SNTAGT. CDR3 length: 12 amino acids. In regard to this clone: What it binds is unknown.

Assay: immunoSEQ multiplex PCR; the TCRdb copy retains only in-frame clones and omits some. This sample has about 13,000 clones, with 30% to 50% found just once. The mixed lymphocyte reaction cells were cocultured at 37°C for under 7 days. Sequenced: CFSE-low (dividing) CD8+ T cells sorted from an allogeneic mixed lymphocyte reaction. The sequence was collected from a human donor in good health; the cells came from an allogeneic mixed lymphocyte reaction. This chain joins TRBV6-4 and TRBJ2-1, with D possibly TRBD2 on 6 matching bases. As DNA, the CDR3 is TGTGCCAGCAGTGACTCGGGAGGTGAGCAGTTCTTC. It yields the protein CASSDSGGEQFF.